The clone carrying this T cell receptor (beta chain) was counted at least ten times. The data derive from a study of T cells after yellow fever vaccination. TCRdb called the 5' RACE reads again in MiXCR, with one record for every CDR3 protein. The top ten clones hold roughly 18% of a sample with about 340,000 distinct CDR3 sequences, 7.5% to 9% of them seen once. Trimming removed 3 bases at V and 2 bases at J, with 17 bases between. The CDR3 is 16 residues long. Germline assignment: CDR1 SGDLS and CDR2 YYNGEE. The source is a man between 18 and 29 years old who received the YFV17D yellow fever vaccine. The sample was PBMCs, taken on the day of the first yellow fever vaccination. V gene TRBV9 combines with J gene TRBJ1-2, with D possibly matching TRBD1 (5 bases). The CDR3 reads CASSDAPTALNYGYTF. CDR3 in DNA: TGTGCCAGCAGCGACGCCCCGACAGCTTTAAACTATGGCTACACCTTC.